This T cell receptor beta chain is from a study of neurological immune-mediated disorders. The sample holds many counts of this clonotype. The antigen is undetermined. TCRdb reanalysed the 5' RACE reads using MiXCR and keeps one entry per CDR3 protein. This sample carries approximately 60,000 distinct CDR3 sequences, around 3.6% of them seen once, and the ten largest clones take approximately 3.1%. CDR1 SQVTM and CDR2 ANQGSEA come from the germline V gene. The CDR3 contains 13 residues. With 5 bases clipped from V and 7 bases from J, the junction kept 6 bases outside the gene matches. Study outcomes and limitations: No sharing of CDR3 amino acid sequences was observed among expanded clones across subjects, suggesting private repertoires in all groups.

The source is a woman in her 30s with multiple sclerosis. Sequencing was done on a sample of PBMCs. The chain joins TRBV29-1 to TRBJ1-4; 8 bases are shared with TRBD1. The CDR3 DNA reads as TGCAGCGTTCAGGGGGCGCGGAGTGAAAAACTGTTTTTT. This encodes CSVQGARSEKLFF.